This is a list of T cell receptor beta chains from one sample in a study of spatial heterogeneity in lung cancer. Via MiXCR, TCRdb re-called the 5' RACE reads, giving one row per CDR3 protein. This table holds about 29,000 distinct CDR3 sequences, about 10% found once. Material: PBMCs, obtained at follow-up. These receptors were collected from a female donor with early-stage non-small cell lung cancer. Each CDR3 is given with its conserved first and last residue. The D gene is left open where the match is weak. A row's size may be missing; if present it is once, few, many or a size class.

>few|TRBJ2-3|TRBV29-1|NA
CSVDWGEWTDTQYF
TGCAGCGTTGATTGGGGGGAGTGGACAGATACGCAGTATTTT
>NA|TRBJ2-4|TRBV27|NA
CASGRSIKNIQYF
TGTGCCAGTGGCCGATCGATCAAAAACATTCAGTACTTC
>few|TRBJ2-2|TRBV7-2|TRBD1
CASSLVGTGAGELFF
TGTGCCAGCAGCTTAGTCGGGACAGGGGCCGGGGAGCTGTTTTTT
>NA|TRBJ2-1|TRBV20-1|NA
CSARIPGGGNEQFF
TGCAGTGCTAGAATCCCAGGGGGAGGCAATGAGCAGTTCTTC
>few|TRBJ2-5|TRBV11-2|NA
CASSPIRGREETQYF
TGTGCCAGCAGCCCAATCAGGGGCAGGGAAGAGACCCAGTACTTC
>NA|TRBJ1-5|TRBV7-6|NA
CASTAGPGNQPQHF
TGTGCCAGCACCGCGGGGCCGGGCAATCAGCCCCAGCATTTT
>few|TRBJ1-5|TRBV20-1|NA
CSARGYSNQPQHF
TGCAGTGCTAGGGGGTATAGCAATCAGCCCCAGCATTTT
>many|TRBJ1-1|TRBV5-5|NA
CASSLGAYTEAFF
TGTGCCAGCAGCTTGGGAGCGTACACTGAAGCTTTCTTT
>many|TRBJ1-6|TRBV28|NA
CASRDRTTPANSPLHF
TGTGCCAGCAGAGACAGGACCACACCGGCTAATTCACCCCTCCACTTT
>few|TRBJ1-5|TRBV7-2|NA
CASSLVMSNQPQHF
TGTGCCAGCAGCTTAGTTATGAGCAATCAGCCCCAGCATTTT
>many|TRBJ2-1|TRBV7-8|NA
CASSFGWGPSSYNEQFF
TGTGCCAGCAGCTTCGGTTGGGGGCCGAGCTCCTACAATGAGCAGTTCTTC
>many|TRBJ2-6|TRBV20-1|NA
CSAPSNGANVLTF
TGCAGTGCTCCCTCGAATGGGGCCAACGTCCTGACTTTC
>NA|TRBJ1-1|TRBV7-9|NA
CASSLSQGPLLNTEAFF
TGTGCCAGCAGCTTGTCCCAGGGACCACTTTTGAACACTGAAGCTTTCTTT
>many|TRBJ2-1|TRBV7-6|TRBD2
CASSHGAPGGPVNEQFF
TGTGCCAGCAGCCACGGGGCCCCGGGGGGGCCAGTCAATGAGCAGTTCTTC
>few|TRBJ2-5|TRBV18|NA
CASSPGIAQETQYF
TGTGCCAGCTCACCAGGGATTGCCCAAGAGACCCAGTACTTC
>many|TRBJ2-1|TRBV7-6|NA
CASSLSPEGGNEQFF
TGTGCCAGCAGCTTATCCCCAGAAGGAGGGAATGAGCAGTTCTTC
>many|TRBJ1-5|TRBV3-1|TRBD1
CASSPGQGNQPQHF
TGTGCCAGCAGCCCGGGACAGGGGAATCAGCCCCAGCATTTT
>many|TRBJ2-5|TRBV28|NA
CASSSRMGGETQYF
TGTGCCAGCAGTTCTCGTATGGGCGGGGAGACCCAGTACTTC
>many|TRBJ2-6|TRBV12-3/TRBV12-4|TRBD1
CASSAGGPSGANVLTF
TGTGCCAGCAGCGCAGGGGGCCCCTCTGGGGCCAACGTCCTGACTTTC
>NA|TRBJ1-1|TRBV29-1|NA
CSVQGGTEAFF
TGCAGCGTACAAGGGGGCACTGAAGCTTTCTTT
>few|TRBJ2-5|TRBV9|NA
CASSVGHPEETQYF
TGTGCCAGCAGCGTAGGTCACCCAGAAGAGACCCAGTACTTC
>NA|TRBJ2-3|TRBV7-8|NA
CASSLYNTDTQYF
TGTGCCAGCAGCCTATACAACACAGATACGCAGTATTTT
>few|TRBJ1-2|TRBV12-3/TRBV12-4|TRBD1
CASSFVQGAHYGYTF
TGTGCCAGCAGTTTCGTACAGGGGGCTCACTATGGCTACACCTTC
>many|TRBJ2-7|TRBV3-1|NA
CASSQDRGRNLYEQYF
TGTGCCAGCAGCCAAGACAGAGGCAGGAACCTCTACGAGCAGTACTTC
>many|TRBJ1-6|TRBV11-2|NA
CASSLGHNSPLHF
TGTGCCAGCAGCCTCGGACACAATTCACCCCTCCACTTT
>many|TRBJ2-7|TRBV7-2|NA
CASSRRTPADHEQYF
TGTGCCAGCAGCAGAAGGACTCCGGCGGACCACGAGCAGTACTTC
>many|TRBJ1-1|TRBV11-2|NA
CASSLGVSEAFF
TGTGCCAGCAGCTTGGGGGTATCTGAAGCTTTCTTT
>NA|TRBJ2-5|TRBV20-1|TRBD2
CSASRPSGQNQETQYF
TGCAGTGCTAGTCGACCTAGCGGGCAGAACCAAGAGACCCAGTACTTC
>NA|TRBJ2-5|TRBV4-2|NA
CASSQGKGSGGYQETQYF
TGTGCCAGCAGCCAAGGAAAGGGATCGGGGGGCTACCAAGAGACCCAGTACTTC
>few|TRBJ2-7|TRBV20-1|TRBD1
CSATPPLPGQGDEQYF
TGCAGTGCAACACCCCCTCTTCCGGGACAGGGCGACGAGCAGTACTTC
>few|TRBJ2-7|TRBV12-3/TRBV12-4|NA
CASGRDGEQYF
TGTGCCAGCGGTAGAGATGGCGAGCAGTACTTC
>many|TRBJ2-3|TRBV12-3/TRBV12-4|TRBD2
CASSSPWGGDTDTQYF
TGTGCCAGCAGTTCCCCATGGGGGGGAGACACAGATACGCAGTATTTT
>many|TRBJ2-1|TRBV5-1|NA
CASSLEPGEIEQFF
TGCGCCAGCAGCTTGGAGCCAGGGGAGATTGAGCAGTTCTTC
>many|TRBJ2-1|TRBV9|NA
CASSVGSGPYNEQFF
TGTGCCAGCAGCGTGGGAAGCGGTCCCTACAATGAGCAGTTCTTC
>many|TRBJ2-3|TRBV6-5|NA
CASSYSGLSTDTQYF
TGTGCCAGCAGTTACTCGGGACTGAGCACAGATACGCAGTATTTT
>NA|TRBJ1-1|TRBV4-1|TRBD1
CASSQEGQLGEAFF
TGCGCCAGCAGCCAAGAGGGACAGCTTGGGGAAGCTTTCTTT
>NA|TRBJ1-5|TRBV5-5|NA
CASSPGVTSNQPQHF
TGTGCCAGCAGCCCGGGGGTCACTAGCAATCAGCCCCAGCATTTT
>many|TRBJ1-1|TRBV5-6|TRBD1
CASSLRTGMNTEAFF
TGTGCCAGCAGCTTAAGGACAGGAATGAACACTGAAGCTTTCTTT
>medium-sized|TRBJ1-1|TRBV2|NA
CASSVQEPMNTEAFF
TGTGCCAGCAGTGTCCAGGAGCCCATGAACACTGAAGCTTTCTTT
>many|TRBJ2-3|TRBV12-3/TRBV12-4|NA
CASSFEQGEDTQYF
TGTGCCAGCAGTTTCGAACAGGGCGAAGACACGCAGTATTTT
>NA|TRBJ1-4|TRBV27|NA
CASSLSWGGKLFF
TGTGCCAGCAGTTTATCGTGGGGTGGGAAACTGTTTTTT